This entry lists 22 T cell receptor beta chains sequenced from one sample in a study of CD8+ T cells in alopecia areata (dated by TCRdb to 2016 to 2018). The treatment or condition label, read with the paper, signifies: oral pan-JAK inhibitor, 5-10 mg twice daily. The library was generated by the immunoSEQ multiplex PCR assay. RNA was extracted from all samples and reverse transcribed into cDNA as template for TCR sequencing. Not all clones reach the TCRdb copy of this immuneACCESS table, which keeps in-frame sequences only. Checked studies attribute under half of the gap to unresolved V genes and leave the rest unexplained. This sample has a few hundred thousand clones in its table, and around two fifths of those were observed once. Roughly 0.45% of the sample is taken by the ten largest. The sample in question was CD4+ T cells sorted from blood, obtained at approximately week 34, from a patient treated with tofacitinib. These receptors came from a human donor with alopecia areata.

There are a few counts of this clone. CDR3 region: CSVEGPGRHGYTF. The DNA of the CDR3 is TGCAGCGTTGAAGGGCCAGGGAGGCATGGCTACACCTTC. The chain recombines TRBV29-1 with TRBJ1-2; D may be TRBD1 (5 bases). Germline V gene lookup returns CDR1 SQVTM and CDR2 ANQGSEA. This CDR3 is 13 amino acids long. Trimming took off 1 base at V and 6 bases at J, with 12 bases between the two ends. Drawing the rest from reference TRBV29-1 and TRBJ1-2, the complete variable domain is SAVISQKPSRDICQRGTSLTIQCQVDSQVTMMFWYRQQPGQSLTLIATANQGSEATYESGFVIDKFPISRPNLTFSTLTVSNMSPEDSSIYLCSVEGPGRHGYTFGSGTRLTVV.

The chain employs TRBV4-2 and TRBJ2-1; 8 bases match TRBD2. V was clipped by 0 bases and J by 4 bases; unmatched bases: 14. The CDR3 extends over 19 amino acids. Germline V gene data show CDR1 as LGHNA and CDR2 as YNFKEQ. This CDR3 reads CASSQDPYQAGAVYNEQFF. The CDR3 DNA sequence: TGTGCCAGCAGCCAAGATCCTTACCAAGCGGGAGCGGTTTACAATGAGCAGTTCTTC.

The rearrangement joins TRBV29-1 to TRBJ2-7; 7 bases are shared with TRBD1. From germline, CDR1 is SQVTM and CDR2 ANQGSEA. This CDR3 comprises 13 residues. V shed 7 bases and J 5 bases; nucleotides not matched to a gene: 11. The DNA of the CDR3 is TGCAGCGGGCGACAGGGACCCGTGGACGAGCAGTACTTC. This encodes CSGRQGPVDEQYF.

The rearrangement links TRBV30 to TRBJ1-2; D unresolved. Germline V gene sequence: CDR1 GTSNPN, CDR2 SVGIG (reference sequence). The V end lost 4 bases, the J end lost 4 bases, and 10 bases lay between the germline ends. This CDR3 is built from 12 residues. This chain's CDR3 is CAWMSLFYGYTF. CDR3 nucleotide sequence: TGTGCCTGGATGTCCCTCTTCTATGGCTACACCTTC. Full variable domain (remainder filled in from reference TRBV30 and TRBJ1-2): SQTIHQWPATLVQPVGSPLSLECTVEGTSNPNLYWYRQAAGRGLQLLFYSVGIGQISSEVPQNLSASRPQDRQFILSSKKLLLSDSGFYLCAWMSLFYGYTFGSGTRLTVV.

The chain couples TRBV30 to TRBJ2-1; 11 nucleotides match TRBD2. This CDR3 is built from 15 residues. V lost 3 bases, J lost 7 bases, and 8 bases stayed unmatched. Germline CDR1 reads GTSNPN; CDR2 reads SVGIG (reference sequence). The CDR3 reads CAWRAGTSGRNEQFF. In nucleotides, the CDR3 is TGTGCCTGGAGAGCCGGGACTAGCGGTCGTAATGAGCAGTTCTTC. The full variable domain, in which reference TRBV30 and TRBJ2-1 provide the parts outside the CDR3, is SQTIHQWPATLVQPVGSPLSLECTVEGTSNPNLYWYRQAAGRGLQLLFYSVGIGQISSEVPQNLSASRPQDRQFILSSKKLLLSDSGFYLCAWRAGTSGRNEQFFGPGTRLTVL.

The CDR3 DNA reads as TGTGCCAGCAGCTCCACATTAGCCAAAAACATTCAGTACTTC. This gives the protein CASSSTLAKNIQYF. The chain recombines TRBV11-2 with TRBJ2-4; D unclear. The germline gives CDR1 SGHAT, CDR2 FQNNGV. Deletions cut 4 bases from V and 0 bases from J, with 7 bases between. This CDR3 has 14 residues.

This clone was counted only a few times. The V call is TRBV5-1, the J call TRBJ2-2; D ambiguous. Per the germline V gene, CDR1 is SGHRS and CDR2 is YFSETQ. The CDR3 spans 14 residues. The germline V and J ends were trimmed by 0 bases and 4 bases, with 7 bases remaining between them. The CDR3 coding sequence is TGCGCCAGCAGCTTGGTGACTGGCACCGGGGAGCTGTTTTTT. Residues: CASSLVTGTGELFF.

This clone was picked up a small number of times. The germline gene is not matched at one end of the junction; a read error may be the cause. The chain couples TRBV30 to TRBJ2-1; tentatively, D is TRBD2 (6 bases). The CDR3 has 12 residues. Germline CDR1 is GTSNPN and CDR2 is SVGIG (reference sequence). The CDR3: CAGRLMGNEQFF. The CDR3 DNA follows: TGTGCCGGGAGGTTAATGGGTAATGAGCAGTTCTTC. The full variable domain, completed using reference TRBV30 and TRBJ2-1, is SQTIHQWPATLVQPVGSPLSLECTVEGTSNPNLYWYRQAAGRGLQLLFYSVGIGQISSEVPQNLSASRPQDRQFILSSKKLLLSDSGFYLCAGRLMGNEQFFGPGTRLTVL.

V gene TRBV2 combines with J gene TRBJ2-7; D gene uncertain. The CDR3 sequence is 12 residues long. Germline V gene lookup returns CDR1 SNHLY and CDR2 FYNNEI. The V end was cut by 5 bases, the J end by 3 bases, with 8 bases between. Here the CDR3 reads CASSPMDYEQYF. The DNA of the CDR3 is TGTGCCAGCAGTCCCATGGACTACGAGCAGTACTTC.

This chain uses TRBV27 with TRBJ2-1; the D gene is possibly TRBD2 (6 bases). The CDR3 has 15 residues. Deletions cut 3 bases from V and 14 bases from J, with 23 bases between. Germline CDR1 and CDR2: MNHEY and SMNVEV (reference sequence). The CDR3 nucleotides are TGTGCCAGCAGTTTGAGAAGCGATGGCGGGGCCCGTAAGTTCTTC. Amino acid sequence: CASSLRSDGGARKFF.

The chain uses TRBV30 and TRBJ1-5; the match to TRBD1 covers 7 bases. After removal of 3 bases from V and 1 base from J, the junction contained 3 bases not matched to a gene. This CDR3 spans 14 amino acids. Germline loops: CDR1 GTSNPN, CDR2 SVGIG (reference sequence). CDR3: CAWRTGESNQPQHF. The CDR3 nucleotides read TGTGCCTGGAGAACAGGGGAGAGCAATCAGCCCCAGCATTTT.

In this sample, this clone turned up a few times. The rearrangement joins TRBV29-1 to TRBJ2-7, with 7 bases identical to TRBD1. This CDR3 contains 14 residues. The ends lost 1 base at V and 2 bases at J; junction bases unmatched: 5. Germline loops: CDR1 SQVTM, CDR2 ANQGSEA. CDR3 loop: CSVEGGQGAYEQYF. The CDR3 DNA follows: TGCAGCGTTGAAGGTGGGCAGGGGGCCTACGAGCAGTACTTC.

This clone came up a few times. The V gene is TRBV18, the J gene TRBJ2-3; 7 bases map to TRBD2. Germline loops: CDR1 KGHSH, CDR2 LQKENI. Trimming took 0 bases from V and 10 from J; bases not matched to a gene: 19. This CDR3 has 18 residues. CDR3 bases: TGTGCCAGCTCACCACCCACCCCCCACCGCGGACTAGAAGCTCCGCAGTATTTT. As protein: CASSPPTPHRGLEAPQYF. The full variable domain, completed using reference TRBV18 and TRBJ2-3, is NAGVMQNPRHLVRRRGQEARLRCSPMKGHSHVYWYRQLPEEGLKFMVYLQKENIIDESGMPKERFSAEFPKEGPSILRIQQVVRGDSAAYFCASSPPTPHRGLEAPQYFGPGTRLTVL.

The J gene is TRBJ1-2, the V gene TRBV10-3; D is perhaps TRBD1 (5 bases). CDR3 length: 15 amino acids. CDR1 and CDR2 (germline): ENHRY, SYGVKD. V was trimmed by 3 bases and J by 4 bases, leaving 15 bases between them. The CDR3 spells CAISDPAGLVYGYTF. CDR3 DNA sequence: TGTGCCATCAGTGATCCGGCAGGGCTCGTCTATGGCTACACCTTC.

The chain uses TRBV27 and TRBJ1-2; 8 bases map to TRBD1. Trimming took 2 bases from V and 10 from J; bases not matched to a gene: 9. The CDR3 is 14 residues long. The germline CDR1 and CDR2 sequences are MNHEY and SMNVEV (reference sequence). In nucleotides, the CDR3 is TGTGCCAGCAGTTTAAGGCAGGGGGCGTTCGACTACACCTTC. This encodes CASSLRQGAFDYTF.

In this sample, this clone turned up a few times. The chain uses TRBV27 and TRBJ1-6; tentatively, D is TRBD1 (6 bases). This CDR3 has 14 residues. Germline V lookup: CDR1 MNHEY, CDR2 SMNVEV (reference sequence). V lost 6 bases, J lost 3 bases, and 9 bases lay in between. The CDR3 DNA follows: TGTGCCAGCAGCTTGACAGGCTATAATTCACCCCTCCACTTT. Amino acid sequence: CASSLTGYNSPLHF.

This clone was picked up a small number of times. The CDR3 DNA reads TGTGCCAGCAGTCCGGGACAGGGTATACGCGAGCAGTACTTC. Its translation: CASSPGQGIREQYF. The rearrangement joins TRBV27 to TRBJ2-7, with 9 nucleotides matching TRBD1. V shed 5 bases and J 6 bases; nucleotides not matched to a gene: 8. CDR1 and CDR2 (germline): MNHEY, SMNVEV (reference sequence). The CDR3 loop spans 14 amino acids.

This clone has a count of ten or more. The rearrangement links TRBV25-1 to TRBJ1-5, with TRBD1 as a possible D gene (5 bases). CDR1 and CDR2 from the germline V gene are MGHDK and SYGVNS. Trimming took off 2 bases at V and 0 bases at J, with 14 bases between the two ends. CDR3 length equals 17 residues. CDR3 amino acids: CASSERWGPYSNQPQHF. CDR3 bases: TGTGCCAGCAGTGAACGCTGGGGCCCCTATAGCAATCAGCCCCAGCATTTT.

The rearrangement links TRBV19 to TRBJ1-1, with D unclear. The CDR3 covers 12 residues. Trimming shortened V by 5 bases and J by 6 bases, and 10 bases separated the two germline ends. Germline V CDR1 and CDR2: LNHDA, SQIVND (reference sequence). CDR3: CASSLKRSEAFF. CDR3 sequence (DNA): TGTGCCAGTAGTTTAAAAAGATCTGAAGCTTTCTTT.

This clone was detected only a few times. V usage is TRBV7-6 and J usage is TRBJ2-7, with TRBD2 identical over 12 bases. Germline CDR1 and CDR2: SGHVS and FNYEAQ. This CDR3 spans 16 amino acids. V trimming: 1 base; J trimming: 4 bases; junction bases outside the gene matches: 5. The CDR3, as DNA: TGTGCCAGCAGCTTAGGCACCGGACTAGCGGGATACGAGCAGTACTTC. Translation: CASSLGTGLAGYEQYF.

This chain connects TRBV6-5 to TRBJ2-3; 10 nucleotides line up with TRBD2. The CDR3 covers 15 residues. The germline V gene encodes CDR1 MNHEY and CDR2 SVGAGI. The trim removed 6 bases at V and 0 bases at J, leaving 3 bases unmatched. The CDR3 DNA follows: TGTGCCAGCAGATGGACTAGCGGAAGCACAGATACGCAGTATTTT. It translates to CASRWTSGSTDTQYF.

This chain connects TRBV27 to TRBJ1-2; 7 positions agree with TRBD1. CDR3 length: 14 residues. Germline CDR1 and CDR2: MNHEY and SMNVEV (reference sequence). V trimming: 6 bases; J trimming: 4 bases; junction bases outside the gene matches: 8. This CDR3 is CASRGTGAGYGYTF. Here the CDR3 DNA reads TGTGCCAGCAGGGGCACAGGGGCGGGCTATGGCTACACCTTC.